This TCR beta chain originates from a study of CD8+ T cells in alopecia areata. Regarding treatment: oral pan-JAK inhibitor, 5-10 mg twice daily. It was cDNA, reverse transcribed from extracted RNA, that served as the sequencing template. Clones were sequenced by immunoSEQ multiplex PCR, and TCRdb holds only the in-frame ones, with some missing. The data hold about 220,000 clones, with approximately 57% observed a single time. The germline gives CDR1 MGHDK, CDR2 SYGVNS. V was pared by 6 bases and J by 7 bases, with 10 bases between. This CDR3 region has 12 residues. Sequences were derived from CD4+ T cells sorted from blood, sampled at week 4, from a patient treated with tofacitinib. The receptor's source is a human donor with alopecia areata. The gene calls are TRBV25-1 and TRBJ1-5; maybe TRBD1 (5 bases). CDR3 DNA sequence: TGTGCCAGCAGCAGGGCCGACCAGCCCCAGCATTTT. Amino acids: CASSRADQPQHF. Full variable domain (missing parts from reference TRBV25-1 and TRBJ1-5): EADIYQTPRYLVIGTGKKITLECSQTMGHDKMYWYQQDPGMELHLIHYSYGVNSTEKGDLSSESTVSRIRTEHFPLTLESARPSHTSQYLCASSRADQPQHFGDGTRLSIL.